These T cell receptor beta chains were read from a single sample in a study of blood T cell repertoires in COVID-19. Generated by immunoSEQ multiplex PCR, the TCRdb table keeps only in-frame clones and is missing some. The table lists 200,000 to 250,000 clones, roughly 85% of them singletons, with more than 3.5% in the top ten. The source material was PBMCs or T cells enriched from blood (not recorded which). These receptors all come from a woman in her 40s with acute COVID-19. CDR3s leave out the opening cysteine and the closing phenylalanine or tryptophan. Fields, in order: clone size, V gene, D gene, CDR3 protein. D genes are given only for firm matches. Size is stated for part of the rows, as once, few or many counts, or as a class when the clone is expanded.

few | TRBV9 | NA | ASSVHGGDNEQF
NA | TRBV10-1 | NA | ASMQGWSTEAF
NA | TRBV5-5 | NA | ASSLNLRADTQY
NA | TRBV3-1/TRBV3-2 | TRBD1 | ASRRQGAEGYT
NA | TRBV2 | NA | ASLSPGTSKETQY
NA | TRBV12-3/TRBV12-4 | NA | ASSFEPSYEQY
few | TRBV6-2/TRBV6-3 | TRBD1 | ASSYRLPGQGSGNTIY
NA | TRBV6-6 | NA | ASSETMGNTEAF
NA | TRBV6-6 | NA | ASNHRGTDTQY
NA | TRBV7-2 | NA | ASSSQGYSTDTQY
NA | TRBV10-3 | TRBD1 | AISETGGNQPQH
NA | TRBV5-1 | TRBD1 | ASSLATGTAEAF
NA | TRBV4-3 | TRBD1 | ASSQADLGQGATNEKLF
NA | TRBV5-1 | NA | ASSLEVVGAGGYT
NA | TRBV6-5 | TRBD1 | ASRGDRATDTQY
NA | TRBV6-2/TRBV6-3 | NA | ASSYSMGAGGNQPQH
NA | TRBV19 | NA | ASSIVRGLQETQY
NA | TRBV24-1 | NA | ATSDRGRGYGYT
NA | TRBV25-1 | TRBD1 | ASTPGGLGSPLH
few | TRBV19 | NA | ASSIGRNTEAF
few | TRBV27 | TRBD1 | ASSSNRGNNQPQH
NA | TRBV9 | NA | ASSVATLGGGLKETQY
NA | TRBV7-9 | TRBD1 | ASSPPWGTGSTDTQY